The TCR beta chain under discussion was sequenced for a study of T cells expressing NK-cell markers. Regarding the study as a whole: Where a handful of donors were concerned, these clonotypes also led the CD3+CD56-NKG2C+ fraction. Each of over 5 donors carried dominant NKG2C+ clonotypes accounting for about 1.0-7.0% of CD8+ T cells.

Germline lookup yields CDR1 SGHVS and CDR2 FQNEAQ. The CDR3 runs to 12 residues. For each CDR3 protein, TCRdb gives one entry from its re-call of the 5' RACE reads, without DNA. The sample has about 540,000 distinct CDR3 sequences; the top ten hold about 3.6%. Details on this clonotype: Its specificity is unknown.

V usage is TRBV7-8 and J usage is TRBJ2-2; TCRdb gives TRBD1 as the D gene, but with no DNA this cannot be confirmed. Sequencing was carried out using blood T cells: a sorted CD56 or NKG2C T cell subset, CD4+ or CD8+ T cells, or bulk PBMC T cells (not recorded which). This TCR came from a man between 18 and 35 years old in good health. The CDR3 loop reads CASSPNGDELFF.